Below, 18 T cell receptor beta chains from the same sample are listed, as sequenced in a study of human T cells and chemical hapten exposure. Each CDR3 protein is one row after TCRdb ran MiXCR on the RACE reads. This table has more than 90,000 distinct CDR3 sequences, roughly an eighth appearing once. Time point indicated: patch test 2, 6 weeks after DPC sensitization. Treatment meaning: therapeutic diphenylcyclopropenone sensitization with weekly scalp DPC. The material was whole blood, obtained in connection with sensitization to the hapten diphenylcyclopropenone (DPC). These receptors came from a woman aged 40 to 55 with alopecia areata. Some clones in this sample may be carry-over from other donors' samples.

This clonotype was observed a handful of times. V gene TRBV9 combines with J gene TRBJ1-4; D remains unclear. The CDR3 sequence is 15 residues long. Germline CDR1 reads SGDLS; CDR2 reads YYNGEE. Trimming took 1 base from V and 8 from J, leaving 15 bases between them. CDR3 sequence: CASSVSGSGGEKLFF. The CDR3 DNA reads TGTGCCAGCAGCGTATCGGGATCCGGCGGGGAAAAACTGTTTTTT.

This clonotype was counted a few times. The rearrangement uses TRBV19 and TRBJ2-7, with TRBD1 identical over 7 bases. Germline V gene sequence: CDR1 LNHDA, CDR2 SQIVND (reference sequence). V lost 3 bases to trimming and J lost 6 bases; unmatched junction nucleotides: 14. CDR3 length equals 16 residues. The CDR3 bases are TGTGCCAGTAGTATCCCCGGACAGGCCCTTGGGGGCGAGCAGTACTTC. Its protein is CASSIPGQALGGEQYF.

This clonotype was counted many times. The gene calls are TRBV20-1 and TRBJ2-7, with D uncertain. CDR1 and CDR2 from the germline V gene are DFQATT and SNEGSKA (reference sequence). V dropped 5 bases and J dropped 6 bases, with 17 bases sitting between them. CDR3 length: 13 amino acids. CDR3 region: CSAFPPRESEQYF. In DNA, the CDR3 is TGCAGTGCTTTCCCACCGAGAGAGAGCGAGCAGTACTTC.

This clonotype was seen repeatedly, ten times or more. This chain links TRBV6-5 with TRBJ1-1; D ambiguous. The CDR3 runs 13 residues. The V gene lost 9 bases and the J gene lost 3 bases, with 14 bases spanning the gap. Germline V lookup: CDR1 MNHEY, CDR2 SVGAGI. This chain's CDR3 is CASLDLVYTEAFF. CDR3 nucleotides: TGTGCCAGTCTAGACCTCGTGTACACTGAAGCTTTCTTT.

This clonotype was counted ten times or more. The CDR3 loop reads CARKGAGGPFGTNEKLFF. CDR3 DNA sequence: TGCGCCAGGAAAGGGGCAGGAGGACCGTTCGGGACTAATGAAAAACTGTTTTTT. This sequence joins TRBV4-3 and TRBJ1-4; TRBD1 is a possible D gene (5 bases). The ends were cut back, 9 bases at V and 2 bases at J, with 25 bases in the middle. This CDR3 comprises 18 residues. Germline V gene sequence: CDR1 LGHNA, CDR2 YSLEER.

This clonotype appeared many times. This rearrangement joins TRBV30 to TRBJ1-5, with D tentatively TRBD1 (6 bases). Trimming cost V 3 bases and J 0 bases, with 12 bases left between them. This CDR3 comprises 15 residues. From germline, CDR1 is GTSNPN and CDR2 SVGIG (reference sequence). CDR3 in amino acids: CAWRTGQISNQPQHF. The CDR3 DNA sequence: TGTGCCTGGAGGACAGGACAGATTAGCAATCAGCCCCAGCATTTT.

This clonotype was counted only a few times. The chain employs TRBV6-2 or TRBV6-3 and TRBJ1-5, with unresolved D. The ends were cut back, 7 bases at V and 6 bases at J, with 13 bases in the middle. From germline, CDR1 is MNHEY and CDR2 SVGEGT. This CDR3 has 13 residues. CDR3 region: CASTWGPRQPQHF. In DNA, the CDR3 is TGTGCCAGCACCTGGGGTCCCCGTCAGCCCCAGCATTTT.

This clonotype was picked up many times. This chain connects TRBV4-2 to TRBJ1-5; no reliable D call. The V gene lost 0 bases and the J gene lost 7 bases, with 7 bases spanning the gap. Germline CDR1 reads LGHNA; CDR2 reads YNFKEQ. The CDR3 runs to 13 residues. The chain's CDR3 is CASSQDGRQPQHF. As DNA, the CDR3 is TGTGCCAGCAGCCAAGATGGGCGGCAGCCCCAGCATTTT.

This clonotype occurred many times. The chain is built from TRBV3-1 and TRBJ1-1; no reliable D call. Germline loops: CDR1 LGHDT, CDR2 YNNKEL (reference sequence). CDR3 length equals 13 residues. Trimming took off 2 bases at V and 4 bases at J, with 8 bases between the two ends. Written as DNA, the CDR3 is TGTGCCAGCAGCCAAAAGAGAAGCACTGAAGCTTTCTTT. This gives the protein CASSQKRSTEAFF.

This clonotype has more than one count but fewer than ten. The V gene is TRBV7-2, the J gene TRBJ2-2, with 7 bases identical to TRBD1. V shed 7 bases and J 0 bases; nucleotides not matched to a gene: 5. CDR1 is SGHTA and CDR2 is FQGNSA in the germline V gene. This CDR3 region has 15 residues. CDR3 nucleotides: TGTGCCAGCATCATGGACAGGTCGAACACCGGGGAGCTGTTTTTT. This sequence encodes CASIMDRSNTGELFF.

V gene TRBV7-2 combines with J gene TRBJ2-1, with D perhaps TRBD2 (5 bases). V gave up 4 bases and J gave up 10 bases, with 11 bases separating them. The CDR3 has 12 amino acids. Germline V gives CDR1 SGHTA, CDR2 FQGNSA. Here the CDR3 DNA reads TGTGCCAGCAGCTCTCTTAGCGTAGAGCAGTTCTTC. It is translated as CASSSLSVEQFF.

The gene calls are TRBV4-1 and TRBJ1-2; 9 bases are shared with TRBD1. In germline, CDR1 is MGHRA, CDR2 YSYEKL. Trimming took 5 bases from V and 5 from J; bases not matched to a gene: 9. The CDR3 has 15 residues. The CDR3 is CASSKPGQGGYGYTF. DNA for the CDR3: TGCGCCAGCAGCAAACCGGGACAGGGCGGATATGGCTACACCTTC.

As concerns this clonotype: Germline is not matched at one junction end, which may reflect a read error. This rearrangement joins TRBV7-2 to TRBJ1-1; D unresolved. The germline V gene has CDR1 SGHTA and CDR2 FQGNSA. The CDR3 spans 14 residues. CDR3 sequence (DNA): TGTGCCAGCAACTTAGTCCTTGTAAATACTGAAGCTTTCTTT. It encodes CASNLVLVNTEAFF. The full variable domain, its missing parts supplied by reference TRBV7-2 and TRBJ1-1, is GAGVSQSPSNKVTEKGKDVELRCDPISGHTALYWYRQSLGQGLEFLIYFQGNSAPDKSGLPSDRFSAERTGGSVSTLTIQRTQQEDSAVYLCASNLVLVNTEAFFGQGTRLTVV.

The V call is TRBV6-5, the J call TRBJ2-7; TRBD1 matches at 7 bases. J gave up 8 bases and V 6 bases, and 19 bases lay outside the gene matches. Germline V gene data show CDR1 as MNHEY and CDR2 as SVGAGI. The CDR3 is 16 amino acids. The CDR3: CASRQGIGTASSKQYF. The CDR3 bases are TGTGCCAGCAGACAGGGTATAGGGACAGCCAGCTCAAAGCAGTACTTC.

This clonotype came up a few times. CDR3 DNA sequence: TGTGCCACCAGTGGAGGACAAGGCTCCTACGAGCAGTACTTC. Amino acids: CATSGGQGSYEQYF. This chain joins TRBV24-1 and TRBJ2-7, with a tentative D call TRBD1 (5 bases). The V end lost 5 bases, the J end lost 0 bases, and 10 bases lay between the germline ends. CDR1 is KGHDR and CDR2 is SFDVKD in the germline V gene. The length of the CDR3 is 14 residues.

The V call is TRBV6-2 or TRBV6-3, the J call TRBJ1-1; the D is unclear. Per the germline V gene, CDR1 is MNHEY and CDR2 is SVGEGT. CDR3 length: 14 amino acids. Trimming removed 4 bases from V and 0 bases from J, with 9 bases in between. The CDR3 reads CASSFGSLNTEAFF. CDR3 DNA: TGTGCCAGCAGTTTTGGCTCGCTGAACACTGAAGCTTTCTTT.

This clonotype was observed at least ten times. CDR3 in amino acids: CASSEARDAFF. CDR3 DNA: TGTGCCAGCAGTGAAGCCAGGGACGCTTTCTTT. The chain employs TRBV2 and TRBJ1-1; possible D gene TRBD1, 5 bases. The CDR3 runs to 11 residues. Germline V CDR1 and CDR2: SNHLY, FYNNEI. Trimming took off 0 bases at V and 11 bases at J, with 7 bases between the two ends.

This clonotype has ten or more counts. The chain links TRBV7-9 to TRBJ2-1, with D perhaps TRBD2 (5 bases). The CDR3 is 12 amino acids. V lost 5 bases and J 14 bases, leaving 16 bases between the germline ends. Germline V gene lookup returns CDR1 SEHNR and CDR2 FQNEAQ (reference sequence). Here the CDR3 DNA reads TGTGCCAGCAGCCTGTCTGGGAGTATGAAGTTCTTC. Its translation: CASSLSGSMKFF.